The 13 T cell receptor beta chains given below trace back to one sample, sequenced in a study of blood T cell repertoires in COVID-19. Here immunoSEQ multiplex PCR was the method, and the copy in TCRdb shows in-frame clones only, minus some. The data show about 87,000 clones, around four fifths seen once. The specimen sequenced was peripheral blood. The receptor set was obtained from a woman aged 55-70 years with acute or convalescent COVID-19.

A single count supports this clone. The CDR3 DNA reads TGTGCCAGCAGCCGGACAGGGGAGAGCAATCAGCCCCAGCATTTT. Translating it yields CASSRTGESNQPQHF. The J gene is TRBJ1-5, the V gene TRBV5-4; 9 bases fit TRBD1. Trimming took 4 bases from V and 1 from J; bases not matched to a gene: 3. Germline values: CDR1 SGHNT, CDR2 YYREEE (reference sequence). The CDR3 extends over 15 amino acids.

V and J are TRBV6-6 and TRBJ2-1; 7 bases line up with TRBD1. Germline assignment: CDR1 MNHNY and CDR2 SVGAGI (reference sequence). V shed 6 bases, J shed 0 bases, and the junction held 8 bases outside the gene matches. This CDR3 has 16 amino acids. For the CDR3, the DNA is TGTGCCAGCAGCCCCAGGGGGTCCCGCTCCTACAATGAGCAGTTCTTC. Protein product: CASSPRGSRSYNEQFF.

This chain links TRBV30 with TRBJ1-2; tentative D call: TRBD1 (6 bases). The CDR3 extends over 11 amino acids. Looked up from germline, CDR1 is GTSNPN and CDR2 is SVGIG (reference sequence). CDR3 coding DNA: TGTTCCCTTGGGGGCACCGGTGGCTACACCTTC. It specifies CSLGGTGGYTF.

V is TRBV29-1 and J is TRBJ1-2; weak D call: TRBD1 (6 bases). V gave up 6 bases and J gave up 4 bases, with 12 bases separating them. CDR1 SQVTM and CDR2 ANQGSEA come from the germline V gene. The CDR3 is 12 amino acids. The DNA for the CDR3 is TGCAGCGTCGGAGGGGGGGCCTATGGCTACACCTTC. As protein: CSVGGGAYGYTF.

In DNA, the CDR3 is TGCGCCAGCAGCCAGGGGACAGGGGGCAACTCTCATTCACCCCTCCACTTT. This sequence encodes CASSQGTGGNSHSPLHF. The chain is built from TRBV4-1 and TRBJ1-6, with TRBD1 matching over 12 bases. The germline V gene has CDR1 MGHRA and CDR2 YSYEKL. Trimming at V came to 3 bases and at J to 8 bases, leaving 8 bases not matched to a gene. The CDR3 has 17 amino acids.

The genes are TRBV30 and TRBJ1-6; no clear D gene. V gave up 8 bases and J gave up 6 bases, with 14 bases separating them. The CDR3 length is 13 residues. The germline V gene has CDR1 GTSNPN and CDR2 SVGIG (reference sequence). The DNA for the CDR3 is TGTGCCGTGGGCAATATGGGTAATTCACCCCTCCACTTT. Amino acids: CAVGNMGNSPLHF.

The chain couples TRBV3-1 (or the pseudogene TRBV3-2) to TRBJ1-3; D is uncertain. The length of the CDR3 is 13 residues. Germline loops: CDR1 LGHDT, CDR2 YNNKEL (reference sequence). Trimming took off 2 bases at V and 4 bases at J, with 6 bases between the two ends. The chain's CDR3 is CASSQRGGNTIYF. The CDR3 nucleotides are TGTGCCAGCAGCCAACGAGGAGGAAACACCATATATTTT.

CDR3 in DNA: TGTGCCAGCAGCTTGGACAGGGCGTGGGGCACTGAAGCTTTCTTT. Protein product: CASSLDRAWGTEAFF. The chain has TRBV11-2 and TRBJ1-1; 8 bases agree with TRBD1. The ends lost 3 bases at V and 4 bases at J; junction bases unmatched: 7. From germline, CDR1 is SGHAT and CDR2 FQNNGV. This CDR3 is 15 amino acids long.

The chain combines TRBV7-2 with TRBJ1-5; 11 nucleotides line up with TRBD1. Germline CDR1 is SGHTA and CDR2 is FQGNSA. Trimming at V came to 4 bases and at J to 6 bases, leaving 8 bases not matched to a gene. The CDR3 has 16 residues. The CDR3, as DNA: TGTGCCAGCAGCTCAGCGGGACAGGGGGGCGCTCAGCCCCAGCATTTT. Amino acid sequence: CASSSAGQGGAQPQHF.

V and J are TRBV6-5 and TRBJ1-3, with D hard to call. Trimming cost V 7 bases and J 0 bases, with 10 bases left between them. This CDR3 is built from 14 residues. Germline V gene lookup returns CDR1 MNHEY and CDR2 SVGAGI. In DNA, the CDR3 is TGTGCCAGCATCGGCGGGCCCTCTGGAAACACCATATATTTT. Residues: CASIGGPSGNTIYF.

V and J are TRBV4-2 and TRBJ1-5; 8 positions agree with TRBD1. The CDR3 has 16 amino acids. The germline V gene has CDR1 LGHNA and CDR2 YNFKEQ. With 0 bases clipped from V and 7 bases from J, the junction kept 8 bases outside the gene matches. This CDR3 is CASSQDPGDRLQPQHF. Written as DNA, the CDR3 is TGTGCCAGCAGCCAAGATCCGGGGGACAGGCTGCAGCCCCAGCATTTT.

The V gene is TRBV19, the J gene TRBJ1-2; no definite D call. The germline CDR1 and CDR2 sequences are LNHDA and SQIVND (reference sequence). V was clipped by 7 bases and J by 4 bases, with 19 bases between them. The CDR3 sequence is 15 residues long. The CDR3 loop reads CASNPDLRGFYGYTF. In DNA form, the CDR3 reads TGTGCCAGTAACCCGGATTTGAGAGGGTTCTATGGCTACACCTTC.

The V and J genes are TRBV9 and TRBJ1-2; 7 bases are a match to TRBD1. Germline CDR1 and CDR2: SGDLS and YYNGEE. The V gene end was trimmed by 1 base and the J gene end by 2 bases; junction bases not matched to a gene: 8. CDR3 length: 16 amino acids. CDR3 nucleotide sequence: TGTGCCAGCAGCGTACAGAGGGACAGACCAAACTATGGCTACACCTTC. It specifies CASSVQRDRPNYGYTF.